What follows are 21 T cell receptor beta chains derived from one specimen sequenced in a study of T cells in Graves' hyperthyroidism and ophthalmopathy. Researchers took RNA transcripts and amplified the TCR beta CDR3 regions from them. First-round RT-PCR of the TCR CDR3 relied on the HTBI primer set. TCRdb reanalysed the multiplex PCR reads using MiXCR and keeps one entry per CDR3 protein. Of roughly 420,000 distinct CDR3 sequences listed, roughly 14% were seen once; the top ten hold less than 15%. Sequenced material: blood. These receptors were collected from a woman aged 18-29 years with Graves' hyperthyroidism.

This clonotype came up many times. This CDR3 reads CAISAPLPAGRTGGTDTQYF. CDR3 DNA: TGTGCCATCAGTGCCCCCCTCCCAGCGGGAAGGACGGGTGGCACAGATACGCAGTATTTT. The chain carries TRBV10-3 and TRBJ2-3; TRBD2 aligns across 7 bases. The CDR3 has 20 residues. Germline V gene data show CDR1 as ENHRY and CDR2 as SYGVKD. J was trimmed by 1 base and V by 4 bases; bases with no gene match: 20.

The sample holds many counts of this clonotype. V usage is TRBV20-1 and J usage is TRBJ2-3, with D maybe TRBD1 (6 bases). This CDR3 has 14 residues. The V end lost 4 bases, the J end lost 2 bases, and 13 bases lay between the germline ends. Germline lookup yields CDR1 DFQATT and CDR2 SNEGSKA (reference sequence). DNA for the CDR3: TGCAGTGCTATGGTTAGGGGGAACACAGATACGCAGTATTTT. Translated, it gives CSAMVRGNTDTQYF.

This clonotype was seen a few times. The V gene is TRBV7-2, the J gene TRBJ2-5, with D perhaps matching TRBD1 (6 bases). Germline V CDR1 and CDR2: SGHTA, FQGNSA. This CDR3 region has 13 residues. Trimming removed 1 base at V and 9 bases at J, with 12 bases between. The CDR3 is CASSLETGRAQYF. The CDR3 DNA sequence: TGTGCCAGCAGCTTAGAGACAGGTCGGGCCCAGTACTTC.

The chain couples TRBV9 to TRBJ2-1; 12 bases align to TRBD2. J gave up 5 bases and V 0 bases, and 9 bases lay outside the gene matches. From germline, CDR1 is SGDLS and CDR2 YYNGEE. CDR3 size: 18 residues. The CDR3 nucleotides read TGTGCCAGCAGCGTAGCGAGCCTAGCGGGGGGGTCCGACAATGAGCAGTTCTTC. Translated, it gives CASSVASLAGGSDNEQFF. Full variable domain (outside the CDR3, taken from reference TRBV9 and TRBJ2-1): DSGVTQTPKHLITATGQRVTLRCSPRSGDLSVYWYQQSLDQGLQFLIQYYNGEERAKGNILERFSAQQFPDLHSELNLSSLELGDSALYFCASSVASLAGGSDNEQFFGPGTRLTVL.

This clonotype has a count of ten or more. The rearrangement joins TRBV20-1 to TRBJ2-3; no clear D. Germline loops: CDR1 DFQATT, CDR2 SNEGSKA (reference sequence). The germline V and J ends were trimmed by 1 base and 6 bases, with 11 bases remaining between them. The CDR3 consists of 13 residues. In DNA, the CDR3 is TGCAGTGCTAGAGCTCCCTTCATCGATACGCAGTATTTT. Translated, it gives CSARAPFIDTQYF.

This clonotype was seen repeatedly, ten times or more. This sequence joins TRBV18 and TRBJ1-1; D call uncertain. This CDR3 has 11 amino acids. Germline CDR1 and CDR2: KGHSH and LQKENI. The V gene lost 3 bases and the J gene lost 6 bases, with 5 bases spanning the gap. The CDR3 nucleotides read TGTGCCAGCTCACCGGAGTCTGAAGCTTTCTTT. Amino acid sequence: CASSPESEAFF. The full variable domain, rest sourced from reference TRBV18 and TRBJ1-1, is NAGVMQNPRHLVRRRGQEARLRCSPMKGHSHVYWYRQLPEEGLKFMVYLQKENIIDESGMPKERFSAEFPKEGPSILRIQQVVRGDSAAYFCASSPESEAFFGQGTRLTVV.

This clonotype was detected ten times or more. The chain couples TRBV12-3 or TRBV12-4 to TRBJ1-2, with a possible D match to TRBD1 (5 bases). Deletions cut 2 bases from V and 6 bases from J, with 10 bases between. CDR3 size: 13 residues. CDR3 nucleotide sequence: TGTGCCAGCAGTTTACAGGGTCGGGATGGCTACACCTTC. Its protein is CASSLQGRDGYTF.

Only one count was recorded for this clonotype. The gene calls are TRBV9 and TRBJ2-1, with a weak D call TRBD1 (5 bases). Germline CDR1 and CDR2: SGDLS and YYNGEE. Trimming removed 4 bases at V and 3 bases at J, with 11 bases between. The CDR3 extends over 14 amino acids. The CDR3 protein is CASSTGVGYNEQFF. The CDR3 bases are TGTGCCAGCAGCACAGGAGTCGGCTACAATGAGCAGTTCTTC.

In its sample, this clonotype was seen many times. The rearrangement uses TRBV7-2 and TRBJ2-3; TRBD1 matches 8 bases. From germline, CDR1 is SGHTA and CDR2 FQGNSA. This CDR3 contains 14 residues. V gave up 5 bases and J gave up 6 bases; unmatched junction bases: 7. Written as DNA, the CDR3 is TGTGCCAGCAGCGTAAGGACAGGGTTGGATACGCAGTATTTT. Translated, it gives CASSVRTGLDTQYF. The variable domain in full, completed from reference TRBV7-2 and TRBJ2-3, reads GAGVSQSPSNKVTEKGKDVELRCDPISGHTALYWYRQSLGQGLEFLIYFQGNSAPDKSGLPSDRFSAERTGGSVSTLTIQRTQQEDSAVYLCASSVRTGLDTQYFGPGTRLTVL.

The chain combines TRBV9 with TRBJ2-7; D might be TRBD1 or TRBD2, each matching 5 bases. Trimming took 4 bases from V and 1 from J, leaving 21 bases between them. The length of the CDR3 is 17 residues. CDR1 and CDR2 from the germline V gene are SGDLS and YYNGEE. The CDR3 spells CASSKTRDSSSSYEQYF. CDR3 nucleotide sequence: TGTGCCAGCAGCAAAACTAGAGACAGTTCATCTTCCTACGAGCAGTACTTC.

This clonotype was detected ten times or more. The rearrangement links TRBV12-3 or TRBV12-4 to TRBJ2-1; D is possibly TRBD1 (6 bases). The CDR3 is 17 residues long. V lost 5 bases and J lost 1, with 18 bases in between. The CDR3 DNA reads TGTGCCAGCAGTGGTTCACCGCCTACAGGGTCCTACAATGAGCAGTTCTTC. Amino acid sequence: CASSGSPPTGSYNEQFF.

This clonotype was detected many times. V and J are TRBV7-9 and TRBJ1-1; TRBD1 matches 10 bases. The CDR3 spans 19 residues. Unmatched junction bases numbered 12, after V lost 1 base and J lost 1 base. Germline CDR1 reads SEHNR; CDR2 reads FQNEAQ (reference sequence). CDR3 loop: CASSLGRLGQGKRNTEAFF. The CDR3 bases are TGTGCCAGCAGCTTAGGAAGGTTGGGACAGGGGAAGCGGAACACTGAAGCTTTCTTT.

The V call is TRBV20-1, the J call TRBJ1-1, with a possible D match to TRBD1 (5 bases). In germline, CDR1 is DFQATT, CDR2 SNEGSKA (reference sequence). The CDR3 is 13 amino acids. Trimming shortened V by 3 bases and J by 11 bases, and 19 bases separated the two germline ends. CDR3 in amino acids: CSASLGPVAGAFF. Written as DNA, the CDR3 is TGCAGTGCTAGCCTAGGCCCCGTTGCAGGGGCTTTCTTT.

This clonotype was observed a few times. As DNA, the CDR3 is TGCAGCGTTACCGGGACATCTGACGGGGAGCTGTTTTTT. Protein product: CSVTGTSDGELFF. V usage is TRBV29-1 and J usage is TRBJ2-2; maybe TRBD1 (6 bases). CDR3 length equals 13 residues. V dropped 5 bases and J dropped 7 bases, with 14 bases sitting between them. Germline V lookup: CDR1 SQVTM, CDR2 ANQGSEA.

This clonotype was counted a few times. DNA for the CDR3: TGTGCCAGCAGCATAGACAGACCTAACTATGGCTACACCTTC. Its translation: CASSIDRPNYGYTF. The chain links TRBV12-3 or TRBV12-4 to TRBJ1-2; maybe TRBD1 (5 bases). The V end was cut by 6 bases, the J end by 0 bases, with 11 bases between. The CDR3 extends over 14 amino acids.

This clonotype was counted a few times. The chain is built from TRBV7-2 and TRBJ1-2; D ambiguous. Germline V gives CDR1 SGHTA, CDR2 FQGNSA. V gave up 2 bases and J gave up 0 bases, with 7 bases separating them. This CDR3 region has 14 residues. CDR3 bases: TGTGCCAGCAGCTTATTCGGTCCTAACTATGGCTACACCTTC. Translation gives CASSLFGPNYGYTF.

Many counts were recorded for this clonotype. V is TRBV5-1 and J is TRBJ1-6, with TRBD1 matching 8 bases. This CDR3 comprises 17 residues. Germline assignment: CDR1 SGHRS and CDR2 YFSETQ. Losses at the gene ends were 1 base for V and 9 bases for J; bases not matched to a gene: 12. Here the CDR3 DNA reads TGCGCCAGCAGCTTGCAGGGGGCCACCCGTGGGAGTTCACCCCTCCACTTT. It encodes CASSLQGATRGSSPLHF.

This clonotype was detected ten times or more. V gene TRBV11-2 combines with J gene TRBJ1-4; D gene ambiguous. The CDR3 is made up of 17 amino acids. Germline V gene data show CDR1 as SGHAT and CDR2 as FQNNGV. Trimming pared 1 base from V and 5 bases from J, leaving 17 bases between. In DNA form, the CDR3 reads TGTGCCAGCAGCTTAGGGTTCTTCCGGGCCTCAAATGAAAAACTGTTTTTT. Translated, it gives CASSLGFFRASNEKLFF.

The chain has TRBV18 and TRBJ1-1; D remains unclear. CDR3 size: 20 residues. In germline, CDR1 is KGHSH, CDR2 LQKENI. Trimming removed 6 bases at V and 2 bases at J, with 31 bases between. This CDR3 reads CASSQTLSRGAMNVNTEAFF. The CDR3 DNA sequence: TGTGCCAGCTCTCAAACCCTCTCCCGGGGAGCCATGAACGTAAACACTGAAGCTTTCTTT.

The chain recombines TRBV18 with TRBJ1-2; D may be TRBD1 (5 bases). There are 15 residues in the CDR3. CDR1 is KGHSH and CDR2 is LQKENI in the germline V gene. V lost 3 bases to trimming and J lost 3 bases, with 14 bases between them. Written as DNA, the CDR3 is TGTGCCAGCTCACCGAGGCTACAGGCGGACTATGGCTACACCTTC. As protein: CASSPRLQADYGYTF.

The chain is built from TRBV7-8 and TRBJ2-3; D uncertain. The germline V and J ends were trimmed by 2 bases and 0 bases, with 18 bases remaining between them. The CDR3 spans 18 residues. Germline V gene data show CDR1 as SGHVS and CDR2 as FQNEAQ. This CDR3 reads CASSLRFPRTSSTDTQYF. The DNA of the CDR3 is TGTGCCAGCAGCTTAAGATTTCCGCGAACCTCCAGCACAGATACGCAGTATTTT.